This TCR beta chain was found in a study of beta chain features in type 1 diabetes (dated by TCRdb to 2017 to 2018). With respect to the entire study: No differences in mean age, gender distribution, total cell number or subset yield were found between patients and healthy donors. A total of 85 million to 140 million sorted cells were examined across all samples, and a strong correlation was observed between cell number per subset and RNA yield. The study compared the TCRB repertoires of sorted circulating CD4+ T cell subsets in recently diagnosed type 1 diabetes patients with those in matched healthy donors. Regulatory and stem cell-like memory subsets were obtained from only 8 patients and roughly 8 healthy donors, while naive and central memory subsets were obtained from all 28 donors. What the study reported, not specific to this receptor: Fewer insertions and more nucleotide deletions at VDJ recombination sites were observed in patients with type 1 diabetes, implying thymic rearrangement abnormalities. Because the HLA sub-analyses included only small numbers of individuals, any influence of HLA type on TCRB rearrangement was left unresolved. Naive, central memory and regulatory TCRB repertoires appeared to be more similar among patients than among healthy donors. Because cDNA rather than genomic DNA was sequenced, highly expressing activated cells could have been over-represented, although no difference in activation and CD3 levels was found between groups. Shorter templates might be favored by PCR, yet because patient and control samples were amplified and corrected together, any such skew would affect both groups equally. Type 1 diabetes patients showed a moderate but significant shortening of TCRB CDR3 length in all four CD4+ subsets.

V was cut back by 6 bases and J by 4 bases, leaving a gap of 15 bases between them. The CDR3 spans 14 residues, from the cysteine through the phenylalanine. The only DNA kept is the CDR3, 42 bases in frame from the first base. CDR1 and CDR2 were assigned from the germline V gene as KGHSH and LQKENI. The entire isolated RNA was reverse transcribed using the High Capacity cDNA Reverse Transcription Kit, and thus expressed TCRB transcripts were sequenced. Deep immunoSEQ sequencing was performed on naive, central memory and regulatory T cell samples, with an average of about 3.57 million total reads per sample. Sorted cells were lysed in RLT buffer and RNA was extracted with DNase-treated RNeasy Micro or Mini kits, depending on cell number. To prevent cross-contamination, every cell subset was processed on its own, while patient and healthy donor samples were processed together. The immunoSEQ multiplex PCR was used to amplify TCRB sequences from cDNA, generating 87-bp fragments that spanned the CDR3 region. Amplicons were sequenced on the Illumina HiSeq platform. Concerning the study's data processing: PCR bias was corrected computationally using synthetic template baselines, and reads within Hamming distance 2 were collapsed, with unmergeable singletons discarded. By aligning reads against IMGT, V, D and J genes, CDR3 length, and insertions or deletions at six rearrangement sites were assigned. Within each subset, clonotype counts were normalized to the number of sorted cells before true diversity and Gini coefficients were calculated with the tcR R package. Repertoire sharing was quantified using the overlap coefficient calculated on TCRB nucleotide sequences. Entries here come from immuneACCESS through TCRdb and include only in-frame sequences with V and J called. Some clones fail to appear in such tables; in the studies checked, an unresolved V gene covers under half of the shortfall, and the cause of the remainder is unknown. V and J calls plus clone size are reproduced from that table; the DNA served to infer D and trimming. The sample profile shows 140,000 to 150,000 clones; under 60% of them were found once. Clones ranked in the top ten supply roughly 0.43% of the sample.

From each donor, a single peripheral blood sample of around 120 mL on average was drawn into heparinised tubes. Naive, central memory, regulatory and stem cell-like memory CD4+ T cells were sorted on a BD FACSAria II using a panel including CD45RO, CCR7, CD25, CD127, CD95 and CD27. Every sorted population had a purity above 95%. PBMCs were separated immediately by Lymphoprep density gradient centrifugation and were stained directly, without being cultured. To minimize batch effects, samples were stained and sorted in pairs, one healthy donor with one patient per experiment. Details on this clone: What antigen it recognizes has not been identified. Base qualities are not provided; no much larger clone lies one nucleotide away.

This TCR derives from a man between 18 and 35 years old in good health. The V and J genes are TRBV18 and TRBJ1-2, with TRBD1 tentatively as D gene (5 bases match). The sample was Tregs from blood. Sample cell subset or site, as interpreted from the label and publication: regulatory CD4+ T cells. The CDR3 reads CASSPSREGYGYTF. The bases read TGTGCCAGCTCCCCTAGCAGGGAGGGCTATGGCTACACCTTC.